This TCR beta chain was observed in a study of CXCR3-negative and CXCR3-positive naive CD8 T cells. Findings of the study overall: The study found more hydrophobic TRB CDR3s in CXCR3-positive naive cells than in CXCR3-negative naive cells.

Of note for this clonotype: No antigen is known for it.

A CD45RO-CCR7+CD27+CD95- phenotype identified naive CD8+ T cells. Germline CDR1 and CDR2: SGHAT and FQDESV (reference sequence). This CDR3 has 12 residues. The libraries of TRB cDNA were prepared using 5' RACE with UMI labels. TCRdb re-analyzed the 5' RACE reads; it lists each CDR3 protein once, without DNA. The table lists approximately 130,000 distinct CDR3 sequences. The material sequenced was naive CXCR3+ CD8+ T cells from blood. Subset defined: CD45RO-CCR7+CD27+CD95- naive CD8+ T cells expressing CXCR3 (TNR3+). V gene TRBV11-1 combines with J gene TRBJ2-1. This TCR came from a human donor in good health. Some clones in this sample may be carry-over from other donors' samples. This CDR3 is CASSSFYHEQFF.